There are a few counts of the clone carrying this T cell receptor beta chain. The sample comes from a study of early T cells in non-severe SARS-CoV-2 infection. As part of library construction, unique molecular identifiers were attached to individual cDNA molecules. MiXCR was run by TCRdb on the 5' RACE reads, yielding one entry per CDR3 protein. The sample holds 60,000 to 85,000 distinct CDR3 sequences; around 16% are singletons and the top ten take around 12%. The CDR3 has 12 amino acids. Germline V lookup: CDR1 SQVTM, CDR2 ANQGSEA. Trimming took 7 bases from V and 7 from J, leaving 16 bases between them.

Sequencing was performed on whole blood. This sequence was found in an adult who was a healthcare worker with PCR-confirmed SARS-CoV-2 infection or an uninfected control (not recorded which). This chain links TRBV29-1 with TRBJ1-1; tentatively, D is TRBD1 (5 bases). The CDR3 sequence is CSGLGLQGEAFF. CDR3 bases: TGCAGCGGGCTCGGATTGCAGGGTGAAGCTTTCTTT.